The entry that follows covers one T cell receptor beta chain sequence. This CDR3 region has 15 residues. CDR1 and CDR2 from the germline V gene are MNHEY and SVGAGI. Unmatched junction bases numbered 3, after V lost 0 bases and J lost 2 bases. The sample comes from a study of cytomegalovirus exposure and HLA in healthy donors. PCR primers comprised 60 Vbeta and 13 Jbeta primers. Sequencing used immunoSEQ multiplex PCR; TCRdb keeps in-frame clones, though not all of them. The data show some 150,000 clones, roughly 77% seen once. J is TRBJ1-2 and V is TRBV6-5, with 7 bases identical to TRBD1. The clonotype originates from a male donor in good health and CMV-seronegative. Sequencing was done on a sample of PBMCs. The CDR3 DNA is TGTGCCAGCAGTTACTCGACAGGGCCAAACTATGGCTACACCTTC. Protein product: CASSYSTGPNYGYTF.